The 11 T cell receptor beta chains in this list originate from one sample, sequenced in a study of blood T cell repertoires in COVID-19. TCRdb keeps only in-frame clones here, not all; method: immunoSEQ multiplex PCR. The repertoire has 150,000 or so clones, around 85% of them found once; the top ten carry 3% to 4%. Sequenced: peripheral blood. The origin of the receptors is a human donor with acute or convalescent COVID-19. The donor label of this sample is uncertain.

As DNA, the CDR3 is TGTGCCAGCAGCTTGGACTCGAACTATGGCTACACCTTC. It is translated as CASSLDSNYGYTF. The V call is TRBV5-4, the J call TRBJ1-2; D uncertain. The CDR3 is 13 amino acids. From germline, CDR1 is SGHNT and CDR2 YYREEE (reference sequence). The germline V and J ends were trimmed by 0 bases and 2 bases, with 5 bases remaining between them.

The CDR3 region is CASSPGQLTSGNTIYF. The CDR3 DNA sequence: TGTGCCAGCAGCCCGGGACAGCTTACCTCTGGAAACACCATATATTTT. The chain is built from TRBV7-7 and TRBJ1-3; 7 bases match TRBD1. V gave up 5 bases and J gave up 0 bases; unmatched junction bases: 7. The CDR3 runs 16 residues. Germline CDR1 SSHAT, CDR2 FNYEAQ (reference sequence).

The chain recombines TRBV7-9 with TRBJ1-2, with TRBD1 matching 10 bases. Germline V gives CDR1 SEHNR, CDR2 FQNEAQ (reference sequence). J lost 7 bases, V lost 4 bases, and 3 bases had no gene match. CDR3 length: 13 amino acids. As DNA, the CDR3 is TGTGCCAGCAGCTCGGACAGGGGGAGTGGCTACACCTTC. This codes for CASSSDRGSGYTF.

The chain combines TRBV5-1 with TRBJ1-6, with no clear D. The germline CDR1 and CDR2 sequences are SGHRS and YFSETQ. This CDR3 has 13 residues. V dropped 3 bases and J dropped 8 bases, with 9 bases sitting between them. CDR3 nucleotide sequence: TGCGCCAGCAGCTCCAGCGTATATTCACCCCTCCACTTT. Its translation: CASSSSVYSPLHF.

V usage is TRBV6-5 and J usage is TRBJ2-7; D may be TRBD1 (5 bases). The CDR3 covers 13 residues. Germline V gives CDR1 MNHEY, CDR2 SVGAGI. The V and J ends lost 2 bases and 3 bases respectively, with 8 bases between them. CDR3 DNA: TGTGCCAGCAGTTACAGGGGCGACTACGAGCAGTACTTC. Translating it yields CASSYRGDYEQYF.

The gene calls are TRBV7-9 and TRBJ2-1; 7 bases align to TRBD1. Trimming took 3 bases from V and 4 from J; bases not matched to a gene: 3. Germline assignment: CDR1 SEHNR and CDR2 FQNEAQ (reference sequence). The CDR3 consists of 14 residues. CDR3 bases: TGTGCCAGCAGCTTCGGACAGGTGTACAATGAGCAGTTCTTC. Its translation is CASSFGQVYNEQFF.

V gene TRBV2 combines with J gene TRBJ1-5; 7 bases line up with TRBD1. The CDR3 contains 15 residues. The junction had 13 bases not matched to a gene; V was cut back by 7 bases and J by 7 bases. Germline assignment: CDR1 SNHLY and CDR2 FYNNEI. The CDR3 here is CASKERQGTGQPQHF. The DNA of the CDR3 is TGTGCCAGCAAGGAGAGACAGGGTACGGGACAGCCCCAGCATTTT.

The V and J genes are TRBV14 and TRBJ1-2, with D perhaps matching TRBD1 (5 bases). CDR3 size: 14 residues. Trimming took off 4 bases at V and 2 bases at J, with 11 bases between the two ends. CDR1 is SGHDN, CDR2 FVKESK, per germline. The CDR3: CASSLNTGNYGYTF. The CDR3 bases are TGTGCCAGCAGCCTGAATACAGGAAACTATGGCTACACCTTC.

This clone appeared a few times. The V and J genes are TRBV7-2 and TRBJ1-5; D gene uncertain. The CDR3 runs 14 residues. Germline V gives CDR1 SGHTA, CDR2 FQGNSA. Trimming took 1 base from V and 2 from J, leaving 6 bases between them. CDR3 loop: CASSLELGNQPQHF. CDR3 nucleotide sequence: TGTGCCAGCAGCTTAGAACTGGGCAATCAGCCCCAGCATTTT.

V usage is TRBV16 and J usage is TRBJ1-1; 9 bases match TRBD1. The CDR3 loop spans 16 amino acids. Trimming cost V 10 bases and J 0 bases; bases outside gene matches: 12. Germline CDR1 is KGHSY and CDR2 is FQNENV. CDR3 residues: CANKAGTGPMNTEAFF. The CDR3 bases are TGTGCCAACAAAGCAGGGACAGGGCCCATGAACACTGAAGCTTTCTTT.

The chain carries TRBV6-5 and TRBJ2-2; D is undetermined. The CDR3 length is 15 residues. V was shortened by 2 bases and J by 0 bases, with 7 bases between the two germline ends. In germline, CDR1 is MNHEY, CDR2 SVGAGI. This CDR3 reads CASSYGQANTGELFF. The CDR3 DNA follows: TGTGCCAGCAGTTACGGTCAGGCGAACACCGGGGAGCTGTTTTTT.